The clone carrying this TCR beta chain was seen more than once but under ten times. Its antigen remains unknown. The data are from a study of vaccination and CD4 T cells after COVID-19. Study background: Convalescent participants consisted of six males and four females, two being Hispanic. Post-diagnosis, post-COVID samples were collected after a median approximately 92 days, ranging 35 to 161. Points from the study as a whole: The median proportion of reactive clones detected only post-vaccination in convalescent patients was approximately 90%.

TCRdb redid the calling of the PCR reads with MiXCR, one entry per CDR3 protein. This table holds about 21,000 distinct CDR3 sequences, 50% to 60% found once. Looked up from germline, CDR1 is MNHEY and CDR2 is SVGEGT. Trimming cost V 1 base and J 2 bases; bases outside gene matches: 7. CDR3 length equals 17 residues. This TCR derives from a human donor who had recovered from COVID-19. The sample was CD4+ T cells from blood, taken before SARS-CoV-2 vaccination. The rearrangement uses TRBV6-2 or TRBV6-3 and TRBJ2-3, with 9 bases that match TRBD2. The CDR3 region has the DNA TGTGCCAGCAGTTACTTTGCGCTAGCGGGGTTCACAGATACGCAGTATTTT. Translated: CASSYFALAGFTDTQYF.